The clone carrying this T cell receptor (beta chain) was found a few times. Its specificity is unknown. The data stem from a study of blood T cells in healthy people across ages. Whole-study context: Using template switching, researchers captured about one barcoded beta molecule for each two T cells.

Study findings and constraints: A roughly linear age-dependent decrease characterized TCR beta diversity per million T cells. Reliance upon unsorted PBMCs precluded definitive naive versus antigen-experienced comparison.

Germline CDR1 and CDR2: SEHNR and FQNEAQ (reference sequence). CDR3 length: 16 residues. V was cut by 5 bases and J by 10 bases, with 24 bases left in between. The authors ran a second PCR of roughly 6 to 12 cycles using a sample-barcoded 5' primer and a J-beta primer mix. TCRdb analysed the 5' RACE reads with MiXCR anew, one entry per CDR3 protein. This table holds 1.5 million to 2 million distinct CDR3 sequences, around half found once. The sequence was obtained from a woman aged 40 to 49 in good health. The chain links TRBV7-9 to TRBJ2-1; D is possibly TRBD1 (6 bases). Sequenced material: blood. The CDR3 is CASSPIDRGIPDEQFF. The CDR3, as DNA: TGTGCCAGCAGCCCCATCGATAGGGGGATCCCTGACGAGCAGTTCTTC.